This T cell receptor beta chain was sequenced for a study of beta chain features in type 1 diabetes. From germline, CDR1 is SGHAT and CDR2 FQNNGV. With 5 bases removed from V and 5 bases from J, the gap between germline ends came to 13 bases. This CDR3 has 14 amino acids. Every bit of the isolated RNA underwent reverse transcription, so sequencing read expressed TCRB transcripts. Sequenced by immunoSEQ multiplex PCR; TCRdb stores in-frame clones only, minus some. The repertoire holds some 220,000 clones, with approximately 10% as singletons. Study observations and caveats: In all four CD4+ subsets, TCRB CDR3 length was significantly, moderately reduced in type 1 diabetes. HLA influence on TCRB rearrangement stayed unresolved here.

This clone was observed a few times. The antigen is undetermined. It was via CD45RO/CCR7/CD25/CD127/CD95/CD27 that CD4+ naive, central memory, regulatory and stem cell-like memory cells were sorted. Sequencing was done on a sample of central memory CD4+ T cells from blood. The chain couples TRBV11-2 to TRBJ2-1; D possibly corresponds to TRBD1 (5 bases). This receptor was identified in a man between 18 and 35 years old in good health. The CDR3 nucleotides read TGTGCCAGCAGCCCCGACAGAAATAACAATGAGCAGTTCTTC. This codes for CASSPDRNNNEQFF.